The next 16 T cell receptor beta chains were all read from a single sample in a study of shared clonotypes between healthy human individuals. Produced via immunoSEQ multiplex PCR; TCRdb's table is partial and in-frame only. The sample contains about 2.4 million clones, roughly 93% of which appear only once. What was sequenced was naive CD4+ T cells from PBMCs. The subset here: CD45RA+ positively selected. Receptors were obtained from a man between 18 and 29 years old in good health. Some clones in this sample may be carry-over from other donors' samples.

CDR3 region: CASSTTGYEAFF. The DNA for the CDR3 is TGCGCCAGCAGCACAACAGGGTATGAAGCTTTCTTT. V and J are TRBV5-1 and TRBJ1-1, with a tentative D call TRBD1 (6 bases). V was shortened by 4 bases and J by 7 bases, with 11 bases between the two germline ends. In germline, CDR1 is SGHRS, CDR2 YFSETQ. The CDR3 totals 12 residues.

The chain is built from TRBV27 and TRBJ1-2; D is perhaps TRBD1 (6 bases). The CDR3 extends over 13 amino acids. V gave up 3 bases and J gave up 5 bases, with 10 bases separating them. The germline V gene encodes CDR1 MNHEY and CDR2 SMNVEV (reference sequence). Here the CDR3 DNA reads TGTGCCAGCAGTTTTTCAGGGGAGTATGGCTACACCTTC. Translated, it gives CASSFSGEYGYTF.

CDR3 region: CASSLPGLVSYEQYF. DNA for the CDR3: TGTGCCAGCAGTCTTCCGGGACTCGTCTCCTACGAGCAGTACTTC. The chain joins TRBV5-8 to TRBJ2-7, with D possibly being TRBD2 (6 bases). The germline gives CDR1 SGHTS, CDR2 YDEGEE. The CDR3 is made up of 15 amino acids. The V and J ends lost 5 bases and 0 bases respectively, with 15 bases between them.

The chain's CDR3 is CASSLVMDPPGELFF. In nucleotides, the CDR3 is TGTGCCAGCAGCTTGGTAATGGACCCCCCCGGGGAGCTGTTTTTT. This chain joins TRBV5-4 and TRBJ2-2, with no clear D. This CDR3 spans 15 amino acids. V was shortened by 0 bases and J by 6 bases, with 12 bases between the two germline ends. CDR1 and CDR2 (germline): SGHNT, YYREEE (reference sequence).

The rearrangement joins TRBV5-1 to TRBJ2-1; D is unresolved. Germline CDR1 is SGHRS and CDR2 is YFSETQ. This CDR3 comprises 12 residues. Trimming stripped 0 bases from V and 8 bases from J, with 6 bases between. CDR3 protein: CASSLDDYEQFF. CDR3 in DNA: TGCGCCAGCAGCTTGGATGACTATGAGCAGTTCTTC.

J is TRBJ2-1 and V is TRBV27; TRBD2 matches at 10 bases. V trimming: 6 bases; J trimming: 5 bases; junction bases outside the gene matches: 13. CDR1 and CDR2 from the germline V gene are MNHEY and SMNVEV (reference sequence). This CDR3 has 17 residues. The CDR3 sequence: CASRGTSVSWTNNEQFF. CDR3 nucleotide sequence: TGTGCCAGCAGGGGGACTAGCGTTAGCTGGACGAACAATGAGCAGTTCTTC.

The chain is built from TRBV6-1 and TRBJ2-5; 7 nucleotides align to TRBD1. The V gene end was trimmed by 7 bases and the J gene end by 5 bases; junction bases not matched to a gene: 4. This CDR3 has 12 residues. Germline assignment: CDR1 MNHNS and CDR2 SASEGT. The CDR3, as DNA: TGTGCCAGCACAGGGGGACGGGAGACCCAGTACTTC. Its translation is CASTGGRETQYF.

This chain joins TRBV9 and TRBJ2-5; a weak D match, TRBD1 (5 bases). V shed 3 bases and J shed 5 bases, with 11 bases lying between them. The CDR3 length is 13 residues. CDR1 and CDR2 from the germline V gene are SGDLS and YYNGEE. DNA of the CDR3: TGTGCCAGCAGCGCCCAGGGTCGGGAGACCCAGTACTTC. This translates into CASSAQGRETQYF.

V and J are TRBV6-5 and TRBJ2-4, with D possibly being TRBD1 or TRBD2 (5 bases each). V was trimmed by 7 bases and J by 8 bases, leaving 21 bases between them. The CDR3 runs 15 residues. Germline values: CDR1 MNHEY, CDR2 SVGAGI. The CDR3 DNA follows: TGTGCCAGCAAAGGGACCGCTTCCAATGGGGACATTCAGTACTTC. Translation gives CASKGTASNGDIQYF.

The chain recombines TRBV28 with TRBJ2-7; D gene uncertain. Trimming left V 7 bases short and J 3 bases short, with 25 bases between. This CDR3 region has 17 residues. The germline V gene encodes CDR1 MDHEN and CDR2 SYDVKM. The CDR3 DNA reads TGTGCCAGCACCACCGTCCTAGGTACTCTAAAGGTCTACGAGCAGTACTTC. Protein product: CASTTVLGTLKVYEQYF.

The chain employs TRBV6-1 and TRBJ2-7; perhaps TRBD2 as D (6 bases). The CDR3 has 16 amino acids. CDR1 and CDR2 (germline): MNHNS, SASEGT. Trimming stripped 2 bases from V and 5 bases from J, with 19 bases between. CDR3 amino acids: CASSEILGGARDEQYF. Here the CDR3 DNA reads TGTGCCAGCAGTGAAATACTAGGAGGGGCCCGGGACGAGCAGTACTTC.

The chain uses TRBV19 and TRBJ2-5, with a tentative D call TRBD2 (6 bases). The CDR3 consists of 14 residues. Trimming stripped 5 bases from V and 5 bases from J, with 15 bases between. The germline gives CDR1 LNHDA, CDR2 SQIVND (reference sequence). The CDR3 region is CASSRSLAIETQYF. In DNA, the CDR3 is TGTGCCAGTAGTCGCTCGCTAGCGATCGAGACCCAGTACTTC.

The genes are TRBV11-2 and TRBJ2-7, with TRBD2 matching over 7 bases. Trimming cost V 7 bases and J 3 bases; bases outside gene matches: 21. CDR1 and CDR2 from the germline V gene are SGHAT and FQNNGV. The CDR3 length is 18 residues. This CDR3 is CASKRLGGSAGTGYEQYF. DNA of the CDR3: TGTGCCAGCAAAAGATTAGGCGGGAGCGCAGGCACCGGCTACGAGCAGTACTTC.

This clone was seen a single time. The sample holds other DNA sequences that translate to the same CDR3. The genes are TRBV2 and TRBJ1-1, with 9 bases fitting TRBD1. There are 13 residues in the CDR3. Trimming took 5 bases from V and 3 from J; bases not matched to a gene: 1. Germline assignment: CDR1 SNHLY and CDR2 FYNNEI. CDR3 sequence reads: CASSRDRDTEAFF. In nucleotides, the CDR3 is TGTGCCAGCAGTAGGGACAGGGACACTGAAGCTTTCTTT.

The chain combines TRBV2 with TRBJ2-5; TRBD2 might be the D (5 bases). Trimming shortened V by 5 bases and J by 3 bases, and 10 bases separated the two germline ends. Germline lookup yields CDR1 SNHLY and CDR2 FYNNEI. This CDR3 region has 13 residues. The chain's CDR3 is CASSITREETQYF. In DNA form, the CDR3 reads TGTGCCAGCAGTATTACGCGGGAAGAGACCCAGTACTTC.

The chain couples TRBV28 to TRBJ1-2; D remains unclear. Germline V gene data show CDR1 as MDHEN and CDR2 as SYDVKM. The CDR3 runs 14 residues. V lost 2 bases and J 7 bases, leaving 14 bases between the germline ends. The CDR3 DNA is TGTGCCAGCAGTTTAGAACGGCGTGATGCTGGCTACACCTTC. Translation: CASSLERRDAGYTF.